The clone carrying this T cell receptor (beta chain) has a count of ten or more. The sample belongs to a study of T cells in Graves' hyperthyroidism and ophthalmopathy. It was RNA transcripts that yielded the amplified TCR beta CDR3 regions. The TCR CDR3 first-round RT-PCR relied on the HTBI primer set. Via MiXCR, TCRdb re-called the multiplex PCR reads, giving one row per CDR3 protein. This sample has around 540,000 distinct CDR3 sequences, with roughly 16% found just once. Uncontrolled infection, other autoimmune disease, pregnancy or lactation barred patients from enrollment. The source of the PBMCs was 10 ml of fresh peripheral blood. The germline CDR1 and CDR2 sequences are SGHTA and FQGNSA. The CDR3 spans 14 residues. V lost 5 bases and J 3 bases, leaving 13 bases between the germline ends.

The clonotype originates from a woman in her 30s with Graves' ophthalmopathy. The chain joins TRBV7-2 to TRBJ1-1, with D perhaps matching TRBD1 (6 bases). Sequenced material: blood. The CDR3: CASSLTGFDTEAFF. In nucleotides, the CDR3 is TGTGCCAGCAGCCTTACAGGGTTTGACACTGAAGCTTTCTTT.